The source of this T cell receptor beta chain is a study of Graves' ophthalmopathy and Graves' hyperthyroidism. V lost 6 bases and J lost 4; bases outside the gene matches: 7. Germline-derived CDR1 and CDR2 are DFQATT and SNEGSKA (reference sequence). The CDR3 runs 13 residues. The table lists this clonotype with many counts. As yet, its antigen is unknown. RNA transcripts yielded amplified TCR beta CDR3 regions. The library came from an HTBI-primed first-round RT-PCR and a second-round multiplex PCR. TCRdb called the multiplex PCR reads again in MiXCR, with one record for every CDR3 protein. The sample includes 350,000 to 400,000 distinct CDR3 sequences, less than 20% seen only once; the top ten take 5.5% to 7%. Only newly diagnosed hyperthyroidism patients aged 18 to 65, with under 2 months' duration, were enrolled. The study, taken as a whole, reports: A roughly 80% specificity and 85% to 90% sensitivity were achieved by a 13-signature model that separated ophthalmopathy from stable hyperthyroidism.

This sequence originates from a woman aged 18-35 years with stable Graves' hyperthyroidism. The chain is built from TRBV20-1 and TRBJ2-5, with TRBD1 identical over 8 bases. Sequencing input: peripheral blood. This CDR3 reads CSANGQGRETQYF. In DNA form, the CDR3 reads TGCAGTGCCAACGGACAGGGTAGAGAGACCCAGTACTTC.